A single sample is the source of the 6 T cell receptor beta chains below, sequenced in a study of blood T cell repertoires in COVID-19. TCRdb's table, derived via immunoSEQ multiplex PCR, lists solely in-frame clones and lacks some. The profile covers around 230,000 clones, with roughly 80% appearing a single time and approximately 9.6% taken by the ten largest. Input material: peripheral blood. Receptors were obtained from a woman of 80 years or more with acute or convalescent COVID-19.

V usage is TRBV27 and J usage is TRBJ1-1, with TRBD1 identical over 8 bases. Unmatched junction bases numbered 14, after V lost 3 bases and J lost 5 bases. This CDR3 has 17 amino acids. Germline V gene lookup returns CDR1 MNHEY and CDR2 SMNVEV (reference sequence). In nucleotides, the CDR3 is TGTGCCAGCAGTTTTGTGTTTGTGGACAGGGTCGGTACTGAAGCTTTCTTT. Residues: CASSFVFVDRVGTEAFF.

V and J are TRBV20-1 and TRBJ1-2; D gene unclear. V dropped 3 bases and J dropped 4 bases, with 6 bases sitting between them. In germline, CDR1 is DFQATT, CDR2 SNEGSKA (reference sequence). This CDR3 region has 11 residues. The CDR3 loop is CSARLAYGYTF. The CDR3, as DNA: TGCAGTGCTAGGTTGGCCTATGGCTACACCTTC.

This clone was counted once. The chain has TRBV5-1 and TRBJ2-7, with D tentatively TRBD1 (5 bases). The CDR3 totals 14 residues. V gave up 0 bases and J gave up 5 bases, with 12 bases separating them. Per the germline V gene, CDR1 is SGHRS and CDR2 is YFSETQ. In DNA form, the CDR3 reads TGCGCCAGCAGCTTGGGGGGCAGGGTTGACGAGCAGTACTTC. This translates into CASSLGGRVDEQYF.

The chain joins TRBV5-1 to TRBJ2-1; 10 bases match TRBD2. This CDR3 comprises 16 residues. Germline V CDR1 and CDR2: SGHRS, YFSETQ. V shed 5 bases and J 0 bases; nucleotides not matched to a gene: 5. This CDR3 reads CASSSSGGSSYNEQFF. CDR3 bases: TGCGCCAGCAGTTCTAGCGGGGGCAGCTCCTACAATGAGCAGTTCTTC.

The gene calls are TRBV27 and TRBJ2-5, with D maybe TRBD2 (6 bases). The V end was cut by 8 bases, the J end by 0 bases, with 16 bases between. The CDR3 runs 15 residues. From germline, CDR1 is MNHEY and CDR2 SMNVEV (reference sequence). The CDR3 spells CASPPCGTYQETQYF. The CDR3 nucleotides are TGTGCCAGCCCCCCCTGCGGGACGTACCAAGAGACCCAGTACTTC.

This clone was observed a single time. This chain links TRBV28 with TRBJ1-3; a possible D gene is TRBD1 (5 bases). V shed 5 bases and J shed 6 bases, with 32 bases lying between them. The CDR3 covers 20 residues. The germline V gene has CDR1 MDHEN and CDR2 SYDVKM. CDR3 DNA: TGTGCCAGCAGTCCCCTGACAGTTACGGACCCCTGGGGAGGACTAAACACCATATATTTT. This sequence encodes CASSPLTVTDPWGGLNTIYF. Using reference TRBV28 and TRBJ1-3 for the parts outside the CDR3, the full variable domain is DVKVTQSSRYLVKRTGEKVFLECVQDMDHENMFWYRQDPGLGLRLIYFSYDVKMKEKGDIPEGYSVSREKKERFSLILESASTNQTSMYLCASSPLTVTDPWGGLNTIYFGEGSWLTVV.